This is a list of T cell receptor beta chains from one sample in a study of CD8 T cells in Susac syndrome. TCRdb re-called the immunoSEQ multiplex PCR reads through MiXCR, storing one row per CDR3 protein. This table holds around 200,000 distinct CDR3 sequences, 85% to 95% found once. The source material was CD4+ T cells from PBMCs. All receptors come from a human donor with multiple sclerosis. CDR3s include the opening cysteine and the closing phenylalanine or tryptophan. Each record gives: J gene, V gene, CDR3 length, D gene, clone size, CDR3 protein, CDR3 DNA. D genes are given only for firm matches. Expanded clones are given a class, and other clones once, few, many or no size at all.

J: TRBJ1-2
V: TRBV30
length: 14
D: .
size: .
CDR3: CAWSVRRPNYGYTF
DNA: TGTGCCTGGAGTGTACGAAGACCAAACTATGGCTACACCTTC

J: TRBJ2-3
V: TRBV9
length: 13
D: .
size: .
CDR3: CASSVAGRDTQYF
DNA: TGTGCCAGCAGCGTAGCGGGGAGGGATACGCAGTATTTT

J: TRBJ1-6
V: TRBV27
length: 18
D: .
size: .
CDR3: CASSSKGDSSSYNSPLHF
DNA: TGTGCCAGCAGTTCCAAGGGGGACTCGAGCTCCTATAATTCACCCCTCCACTTT

J: TRBJ1-5
V: TRBV6-1
length: 13
D: .
size: .
CDR3: CASSERGEQPQHF
DNA: TGTGCCAGCAGTGAGAGGGGGGAACAGCCCCAGCATTTT

J: TRBJ2-1
V: TRBV20-1
length: 15
D: .
size: .
CDR3: CSARDPLRGYSEQFF
DNA: TGCAGTGCTAGAGATCCATTAAGGGGGTACAGTGAGCAGTTCTTC

J: TRBJ2-4
V: TRBV20-1
length: 15
D: TRBD2
size: .
CDR3: CSAPLSLAGINIQYF
DNA: TGCAGTGCTCCGTTATCGCTAGCGGGGATTAACATTCAGTACTTC

J: TRBJ1-2
V: TRBV29-1
length: 13
D: .
size: .
CDR3: CSVAGVGGAGYTF
DNA: TGCAGCGTTGCAGGGGTGGGTGGCGCTGGCTACACCTTC

J: TRBJ2-3
V: TRBV18
length: 14
D: .
size: .
CDR3: CASSDGSSTDTQYF
DNA: TGTGCCAGCTCCGACGGCTCTAGCACAGATACGCAGTATTTT

J: TRBJ2-4
V: TRBV2
length: 15
D: .
size: .
CDR3: CASRARLIAKNIQYF
DNA: TGTGCCAGCAGGGCGCGGCTAATAGCCAAAAACATTCAGTACTTC

J: TRBJ2-5
V: TRBV18
length: 13
D: .
size: .
CDR3: CASSPLAGETQYF
DNA: TGTGCCAGCTCACCCCTGGCCGGGGAGACCCAGTACTTC

J: TRBJ1-2
V: TRBV15
length: 13
D: .
size: .
CDR3: CATSHSDQYGYTF
DNA: TGTGCCACCAGCCATTCGGACCAGTATGGCTACACCTTC

J: TRBJ2-5
V: TRBV3-1
length: 15
D: TRBD1
size: .
CDR3: CASSQDQGAPETQYF
DNA: TGTGCCAGCAGCCAAGATCAGGGGGCCCCAGAGACCCAGTACTTC

J: TRBJ2-2
V: TRBV9
length: 15
D: .
size: .
CDR3: CASSFSTRNTGELFF
DNA: TGTGCCAGCAGCTTCAGCACCCGAAACACCGGGGAGCTGTTTTTT

J: TRBJ1-2
V: TRBV25-1
length: 13
D: .
size: .
CDR3: CASSESGVWGYTF
DNA: TGTGCCAGCAGTGAATCAGGGGTGTGGGGCTACACCTTC

J: TRBJ1-2
V: TRBV4-2
length: 14
D: .
size: .
CDR3: CASSQRGRAYGYTF
DNA: TGTGCCAGCAGCCAAAGGGGCAGGGCCTATGGCTACACCTTC

J: TRBJ2-3
V: TRBV15
length: 15
D: .
size: .
CDR3: CATQFLAETTDTQYF
DNA: TGTGCCACCCAATTTTTAGCGGAAACCACAGATACGCAGTATTTT

J: TRBJ1-2
V: TRBV13
length: 16
D: .
size: .
CDR3: CASSLGGLMSPPGYTF
DNA: TGTGCCAGCAGCTTAGGGGGTCTTATGAGCCCCCCGGGCTACACCTTC

J: TRBJ2-5
V: TRBV20-1
length: 13
D: .
size: .
CDR3: CSASTDGEETQYF
DNA: TGCAGTGCTTCCACTGACGGGGAAGAGACCCAGTACTTC

J: TRBJ1-5
V: TRBV2
length: 13
D: .
size: .
CDR3: CASRQELGQPQHF
DNA: TGTGCCAGCAGACAGGAACTCGGTCAGCCCCAGCATTTT

J: TRBJ2-3
V: TRBV30
length: 13
D: .
size: .
CDR3: CAWSPDRGNTQYF
DNA: TGTGCCTGGAGTCCGGACCGGGGAAATACGCAGTATTTT

J: TRBJ2-5
V: TRBV7-9
length: 18
D: TRBD2
size: .
CDR3: CASSSLYSGGLLQETQYF
DNA: TGTGCCAGCAGCTCGCTTTATAGCGGGGGGCTCCTCCAAGAGACCCAGTACTTC

J: TRBJ1-5
V: TRBV12-3/TRBV12-4
length: 15
D: .
size: .
CDR3: CASSLQGGSNQPQHF
DNA: TGTGCCAGCAGTTTACAGGGAGGAAGCAATCAGCCCCAGCATTTT

J: TRBJ1-2
V: TRBV14
length: 13
D: .
size: once
CDR3: CASSPWTSTGYTF
DNA: TGTGCCAGCAGCCCTTGGACCTCGACGGGCTACACCTTC

J: TRBJ2-5
V: TRBV12-3/TRBV12-4
length: 14
D: .
size: .
CDR3: CASREPGPAQTQYF
DNA: TGTGCCAGCAGGGAACCGGGACCCGCTCAGACCCAGTACTTC

J: TRBJ2-3
V: TRBV7-8
length: 14
D: .
size: .
CDR3: CASSSAGFTDTQYF
DNA: TGTGCCAGCAGCTCCGCAGGGTTCACAGATACGCAGTATTTT

J: TRBJ1-4
V: TRBV7-9
length: 14
D: TRBD1
size: .
CDR3: CASSLGDRGSKLFF
DNA: TGTGCCAGCAGCTTAGGTGACAGGGGGAGTAAACTGTTTTTT

J: TRBJ2-6
V: TRBV7-2
length: 15
D: .
size: .
CDR3: CASSGSRSGANVLTF
DNA: TGTGCCAGCAGCGGTAGTAGATCTGGGGCCAACGTCCTGACTTTC

J: TRBJ1-3
V: TRBV20-1
length: 16
D: .
size: .
CDR3: CSARQRGVSSGNTIYF
DNA: TGCAGTGCTAGGCAGCGAGGGGTTTCCTCTGGAAACACCATATATTTT

J: TRBJ2-2
V: TRBV5-1
length: 14
D: .
size: .
CDR3: CASRRTAGTGELFF
DNA: TGCGCCAGCAGGCGGACGGCCGGGACCGGGGAGCTGTTTTTT

J: TRBJ1-2
V: TRBV10-2
length: 13
D: .
size: .
CDR3: CASSESRRWGYTF
DNA: TGCGCCAGCAGTGAGTCGAGGCGGTGGGGCTACACCTTC

J: TRBJ2-5
V: TRBV4-2
length: 16
D: TRBD1
size: .
CDR3: CASSQGGQIHRETQYF
DNA: TGTGCCAGCAGCCAAGGGGGACAGATCCACCGGGAGACCCAGTACTTC

J: TRBJ2-1
V: TRBV20-1
length: 13
D: .
size: .
CDR3: CSAGSPYNNEQFF
DNA: TGCAGTGCTGGGTCCCCGTATAACAATGAGCAGTTCTTC

J: TRBJ1-3
V: TRBV5-1
length: 16
D: .
size: .
CDR3: CASSTRQPGSGNTIYF
DNA: TGCGCCAGCAGCACCAGACAGCCCGGCTCTGGAAACACCATATATTTT

J: TRBJ1-6
V: TRBV12-3/TRBV12-4
length: 14
D: .
size: .
CDR3: CASSFRVDNSPLHF
DNA: TGTGCCAGCAGTTTCCGGGTCGATAATTCACCCCTCCACTTT

J: TRBJ2-7
V: TRBV6-5
length: 15
D: TRBD1
size: .
CDR3: CASSGTGTANYEQYF
DNA: TGTGCCAGCAGCGGTACCGGGACAGCCAACTACGAGCAGTACTTC

J: TRBJ2-3
V: TRBV30
length: 15
D: TRBD1
size: .
CDR3: CAWSGDRGFRDTQYF
DNA: TGTGCCTGGAGTGGGGACAGGGGTTTTAGGGATACGCAGTATTTT

J: TRBJ2-5
V: TRBV3-1
length: 16
D: TRBD2
size: .
CDR3: CASSQRTSRGRETQYF
DNA: TGTGCCAGCAGCCAAAGGACTAGCCGAGGCCGGGAGACCCAGTACTTC

J: TRBJ2-3
V: TRBV11-2
length: 16
D: .
size: .
CDR3: CASSSGHGSLPNTQYF
DNA: TGTGCCAGCAGCTCGGGCCACGGGTCCCTACCTAATACGCAGTATTTT

J: TRBJ1-6
V: TRBV5-4
length: 18
D: .
size: .
CDR3: CASSLGEGASSYNSPLHF
DNA: TGTGCCAGCAGCTTGGGGGAAGGGGCGAGCTCCTATAATTCACCCCTCCACTTT

J: TRBJ1-5
V: TRBV29-1
length: 13
D: .
size: .
CDR3: CSAIGAVGQPQHF
DNA: TGCAGCGCTATCGGGGCAGTTGGTCAGCCCCAGCATTTT

J: TRBJ1-1
V: TRBV29-1
length: 10
D: .
size: .
CDR3: CSVANTEAFF
DNA: TGCAGCGTTGCGAATACTGAAGCTTTCTTT

J: TRBJ2-1
V: TRBV11-2
length: 14
D: .
size: once
CDR3: CASSFGSSYNEQFF
DNA: TGTGCCAGCAGCTTCGGCTCTTCCTACAATGAGCAGTTCTTC

J: TRBJ2-7
V: TRBV6-5
length: 13
D: .
size: .
CDR3: CASSYREAYEQYF
DNA: TGTGCCAGCAGTTACAGAGAAGCCTACGAGCAGTACTTC

J: TRBJ2-3
V: TRBV24-1
length: 16
D: .
size: .
CDR3: CATSDAPGRSTDTQYF
DNA: TGTGCCACCAGTGATGCTCCGGGACGAAGCACAGATACGCAGTATTTT

J: TRBJ1-1
V: TRBV5-1
length: 14
D: .
size: once
CDR3: CASSLSQGHTEAFF
DNA: TGCGCCAGCAGCTTGTCTCAGGGTCACACTGAAGCTTTCTTT

J: TRBJ1-2
V: TRBV30
length: 13
D: TRBD1
size: .
CDR3: CAWSDSGTDGYTF
DNA: TGTGCCTGGAGTGACTCCGGGACAGATGGCTACACCTTC

J: TRBJ2-5
V: TRBV9
length: 13
D: .
size: .
CDR3: CASSGDLQETQYF
DNA: TGTGCCAGCAGCGGCGACCTACAAGAGACCCAGTACTTC

J: TRBJ2-5
V: TRBV12-3/TRBV12-4
length: 13
D: .
size: .
CDR3: CASRSTGRETQYF
DNA: TGTGCCAGCAGATCTACAGGGAGGGAGACCCAGTACTTC

J: TRBJ1-5
V: TRBV6-1
length: 14
D: .
size: .
CDR3: CASSPSGEVQPQHF
DNA: TGTGCCAGCAGTCCGAGTGGGGAAGTTCAGCCCCAGCATTTT

J: TRBJ1-1
V: TRBV20-1
length: 14
D: .
size: .
CDR3: CSARDRGAVTEAFF
DNA: TGCAGTGCTAGAGATCGGGGCGCAGTCACTGAAGCTTTCTTT

J: TRBJ2-2
V: TRBV19
length: 13
D: .
size: .
CDR3: CASRDWNTGELFF
DNA: TGTGCCAGCCGGGACTGGAACACCGGGGAGCTGTTTTTT

J: TRBJ2-6
V: TRBV10-3
length: 16
D: .
size: once
CDR3: CAISLGSPSGANVLTF
DNA: TGTGCCATCAGCCTGGGCTCCCCCTCTGGGGCCAACGTCCTGACTTTC

J: TRBJ2-5
V: TRBV20-1
length: 15
D: .
size: once
CDR3: CSARAWIAAQETQYF
DNA: TGCAGTGCTAGAGCTTGGATAGCGGCCCAAGAGACCCAGTACTTC

J: TRBJ2-2
V: TRBV3-1
length: 16
D: .
size: .
CDR3: CASSQDLVGLSQGLFF
DNA: TGTGCCAGCAGCCAAGATTTAGTCGGCCTGAGCCAGGGGCTGTTTTTT